This T cell receptor (beta chain) was sequenced during a study of human T cells and chemical hapten exposure. MiXCR, run by TCRdb on the RACE reads, gives a single entry per CDR3 protein. The top ten clones hold roughly 4% of a sample with 57,000 or so distinct CDR3 sequences, around 11% of them seen once. Trimming at V came to 7 bases and at J to 2 bases, leaving 7 bases not matched to a gene. This CDR3 contains 14 residues. CDR1 is MNHNS, CDR2 SASEGT, per germline. Time point: pre-sensitization, week 0. The treatment is: therapeutic diphenylcyclopropenone sensitization with weekly scalp DPC. The chain recombines TRBV6-1 with TRBJ2-7; 8 nucleotides match TRBD1. The source material was whole blood, sampled in connection with sensitization to the hapten diphenylcyclopropenone (DPC). This sequence was found in a woman aged 40 to 50 with alopecia areata. Some clones in this sample may be carry-over from other donors' samples. The CDR3 DNA is TGTGCCAGCATACCACGGACAGGGCCCTACGAGCAGTACTTC. Residues: CASIPRTGPYEQYF.